The present entry profiles one TCR beta chain with its context. The data originate from a study of blood T cell repertoires in COVID-19. Turning to the study itself: The samples span acute and convalescent COVID-19 from the United States, Italy and Spain.

The CDR3 length is 11 residues. Per germline, CDR1 MDHEN and CDR2 SYDVKM. Trimming pared 5 bases from V and 6 bases from J, leaving 6 bases between. Produced via immunoSEQ multiplex PCR; TCRdb's table is partial and in-frame only. The table shows 200,000 to 300,000 clones, with approximately 83% occurring only once. Sequencing used peripheral blood. The sequence derives from a woman aged 30 to 39 who had recovered from COVID-19. The chain combines TRBV28 with TRBJ2-3, with D uncertain. The CDR3 spells CASSARDTQYF. The CDR3 coding sequence is TGTGCCAGCAGTGCACGGGATACGCAGTATTTT.